This T cell receptor beta chain was identified in a study of T cells in Graves' hyperthyroidism and ophthalmopathy. Whole-study context: Blood was drawn when the patient was first diagnosed and still untreated.

V lost 5 bases and J lost 0, with 16 bases in between. The CDR3 is made up of 16 amino acids. Germline-derived CDR1 and CDR2 are SGHAT and FQNNGV. Over 18 months, lack of ophthalmopathy progression marked Graves' hyperthyroidism as stable. These patients, aged 18 to 65, had recently diagnosed hyperthyroidism lasting under 2 months. PBMCs were collected from an approximately 9 ml volume of fresh peripheral blood. The TCR beta CDR3 regions underwent amplification using RNA transcripts as the source. Initially, a first-round RT-PCR of the TCR CDR3 employed the HTBI primer set. TCRdb fed the multiplex PCR reads into MiXCR, producing one record per CDR3 protein. The sample has more than 650,000 distinct CDR3 sequences, about 14% seen once. This clonotype was seen many times.

Sequences were obtained from blood. This rearrangement joins TRBV11-2 to TRBJ1-1; D uncertain. The source is a young woman with Graves' hyperthyroidism. This CDR3 reads CASSPIAGQLNTEAFF. In nucleotides, the CDR3 is TGTGCCAGCAGCCCCATAGCTGGGCAGTTGAACACTGAAGCTTTCTTT.